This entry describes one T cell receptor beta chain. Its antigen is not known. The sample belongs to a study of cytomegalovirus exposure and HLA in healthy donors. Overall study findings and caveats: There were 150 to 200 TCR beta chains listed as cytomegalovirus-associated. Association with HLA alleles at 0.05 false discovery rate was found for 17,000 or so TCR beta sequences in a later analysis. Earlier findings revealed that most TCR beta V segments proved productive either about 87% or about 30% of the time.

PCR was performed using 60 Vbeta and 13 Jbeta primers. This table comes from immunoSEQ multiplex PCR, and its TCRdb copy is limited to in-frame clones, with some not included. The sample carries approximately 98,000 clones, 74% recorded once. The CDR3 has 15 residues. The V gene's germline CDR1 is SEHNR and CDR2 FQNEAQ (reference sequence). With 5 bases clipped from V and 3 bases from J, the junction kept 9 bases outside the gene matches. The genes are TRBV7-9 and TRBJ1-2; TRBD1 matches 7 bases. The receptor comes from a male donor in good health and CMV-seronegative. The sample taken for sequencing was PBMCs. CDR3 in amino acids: CASSLKTGLDYGYTF. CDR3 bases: TGTGCCAGCAGCCTAAAGACAGGGCTCGACTATGGCTACACCTTC.